This T cell receptor beta chain was identified during a study of T cell responses to AZD1222 COVID-19 vaccine. CDR1 SGHTA and CDR2 FQGNSA come from the germline V gene. This CDR3 spans 15 amino acids. Trimming took off 5 bases at V and 1 base at J, with 14 bases between the two ends. This clone was recorded a few times. Only in-frame clones appear in the TCRdb table, and some are missing; sequencing was by immunoSEQ multiplex PCR. Among over 150,000 clones listed, approximately 90% were seen once. Specimen: peripheral blood, collected on day 0 of AZD1222 vaccination. The V and J genes are TRBV7-2 and TRBJ2-5; D is possibly TRBD2 (5 bases). The receptor was isolated from an adult in good health. CDR3 sequence (DNA): TGTGCCAGCAGCCTCGCGAGGGCGAGCCAAGAGACCCAGTACTTC. Protein: CASSLARASQETQYF.